This T cell receptor (beta chain) was recorded in a study of shared clonotypes between healthy human individuals. Background on the study: CD8 memory received one plate per donor, CD8 naive two, CD4 memory three and CD4 naive three.

Donors comprised only Caucasian adults living in Nashville, Tennessee. Repertoires were generated with immunoSEQ multiplex PCR, while TCRdb's copy carries only in-frame clones and drops some. This sample has over 850,000 clones, with about 84% found just once. V was clipped by 0 bases and J by 0 bases, with 13 bases between them. The CDR3 covers 17 residues. Germline lookup yields CDR1 SGDLS and CDR2 YYNGEE. This clone was seen a handful of times. The sample comprised memory CD4+ T cells from PBMCs. Subset in this sample: CD45RA-negative fraction. V gene TRBV9 combines with J gene TRBJ2-1; perhaps TRBD1 as D (6 bases). The receptor was isolated from a man aged 18-30 years in good health. Some clones in this sample may be carry-over from other donors' samples. This CDR3 is CASSVELTRGSYNEQFF. The CDR3 DNA reads as TGTGCCAGCAGCGTAGAACTTACCAGGGGCTCCTACAATGAGCAGTTCTTC.